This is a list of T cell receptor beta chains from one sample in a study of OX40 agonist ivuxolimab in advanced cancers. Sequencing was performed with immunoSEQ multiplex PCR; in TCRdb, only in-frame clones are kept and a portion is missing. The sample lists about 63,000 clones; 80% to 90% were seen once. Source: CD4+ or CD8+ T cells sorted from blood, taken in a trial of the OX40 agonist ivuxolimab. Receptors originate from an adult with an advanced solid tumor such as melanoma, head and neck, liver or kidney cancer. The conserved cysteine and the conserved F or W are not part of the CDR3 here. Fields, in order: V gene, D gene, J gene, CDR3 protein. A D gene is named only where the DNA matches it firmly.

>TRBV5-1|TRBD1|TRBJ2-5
ACRQGETQY
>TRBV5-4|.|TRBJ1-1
ASSPTSTDTEAF
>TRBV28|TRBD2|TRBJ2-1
ASSLSPGLAVNEQF
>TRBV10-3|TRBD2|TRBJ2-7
AIGLAGGQGYEQY
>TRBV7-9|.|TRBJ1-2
ASSLAARGSGYT
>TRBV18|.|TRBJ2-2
ASSPQTRTGELF
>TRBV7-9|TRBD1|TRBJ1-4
ASSRGGYEKLF
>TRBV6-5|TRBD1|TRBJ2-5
ASRLQGSETQY
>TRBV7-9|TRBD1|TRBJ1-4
ASSPDRVINEKLF
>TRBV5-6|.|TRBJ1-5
ASSTTTGTHNQPQH
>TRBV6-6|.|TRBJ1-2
ASSYLTGYYGYT
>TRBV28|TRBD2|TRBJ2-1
ASSSLAGGLDNEQF
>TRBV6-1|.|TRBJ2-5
ASSENWQETQY
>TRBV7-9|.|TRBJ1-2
ASSLDSLYGYT
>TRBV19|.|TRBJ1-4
ASSNREIHVLF
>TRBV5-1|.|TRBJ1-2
ASSLEGAQGYT
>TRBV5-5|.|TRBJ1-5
ASSRGPNQPQH
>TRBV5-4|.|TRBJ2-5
ASSLDPGTPVETQY
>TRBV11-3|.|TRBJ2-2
ASSGQTGTGELF
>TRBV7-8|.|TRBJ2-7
ASSLAPGVAYEQY
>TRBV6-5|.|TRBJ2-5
ASSYSGRETQY
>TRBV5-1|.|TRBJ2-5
ASSLGVGGTQY
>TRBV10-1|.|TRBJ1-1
ASSETVGTEAF
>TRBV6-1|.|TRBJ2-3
ASTRGVLY
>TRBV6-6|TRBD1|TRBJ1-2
ASSFPGQGGQGYT
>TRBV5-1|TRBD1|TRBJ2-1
ASSLRTGQYNEQF
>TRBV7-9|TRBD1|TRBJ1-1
ASSTDRGRRNTEAF
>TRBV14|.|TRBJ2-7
ASSLRTASTEQY
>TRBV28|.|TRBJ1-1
ASRTGQSRNEAF
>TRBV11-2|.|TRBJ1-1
ASSLDRGGTEAF
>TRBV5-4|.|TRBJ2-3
ASSLFPDTQY
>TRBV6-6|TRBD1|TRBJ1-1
ASSYSGQGYTEAF
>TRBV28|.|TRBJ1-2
ASSLQGISYGYT
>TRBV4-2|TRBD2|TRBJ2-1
ASSQDGGRANEQF
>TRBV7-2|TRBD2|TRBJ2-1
ASTQAGPSSYNEQF
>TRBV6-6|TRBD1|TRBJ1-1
ASLTGGVEAF
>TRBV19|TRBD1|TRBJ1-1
ASRDRGRGNTEAF
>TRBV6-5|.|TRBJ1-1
ASRDPGTGNTEAF
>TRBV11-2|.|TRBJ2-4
ASSLGRGRVLAKNIQY
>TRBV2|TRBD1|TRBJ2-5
ASSTRSGQGREQY
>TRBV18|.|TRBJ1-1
ASSPPGYTEAF
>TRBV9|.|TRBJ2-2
ASSPAGAITGELF
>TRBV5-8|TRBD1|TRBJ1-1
ASSLWDREAF
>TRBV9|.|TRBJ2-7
ASSVTGVPLYEQY
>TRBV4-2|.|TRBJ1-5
ASSQATDQPQH
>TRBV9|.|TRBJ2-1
ASSASGTRSTEQF
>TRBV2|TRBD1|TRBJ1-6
ASSAPTGGRSPLH
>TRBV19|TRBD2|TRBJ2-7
ASSTGLVAEQY
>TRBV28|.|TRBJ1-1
ASSLGSYTEAF
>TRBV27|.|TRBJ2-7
ASSHDPTTYEQY
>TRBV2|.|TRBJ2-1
ASGVPLVNEQF
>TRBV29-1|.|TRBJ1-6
SVGVTDNSPLH
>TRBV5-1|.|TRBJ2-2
ASSLESGNTGELF
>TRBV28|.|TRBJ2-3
ASGRYDSTQGDTQY
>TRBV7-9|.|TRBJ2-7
ASSWGEQPEQY
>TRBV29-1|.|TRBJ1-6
SPPGRDRGSYNSPLH
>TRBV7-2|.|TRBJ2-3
ASSFARAADTQY
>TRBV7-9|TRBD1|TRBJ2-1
ASSYLGQGSDEQF
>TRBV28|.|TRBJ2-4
ASSPIQGYTKNIQY
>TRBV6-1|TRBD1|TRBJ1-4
ASSQDRVNEKLF